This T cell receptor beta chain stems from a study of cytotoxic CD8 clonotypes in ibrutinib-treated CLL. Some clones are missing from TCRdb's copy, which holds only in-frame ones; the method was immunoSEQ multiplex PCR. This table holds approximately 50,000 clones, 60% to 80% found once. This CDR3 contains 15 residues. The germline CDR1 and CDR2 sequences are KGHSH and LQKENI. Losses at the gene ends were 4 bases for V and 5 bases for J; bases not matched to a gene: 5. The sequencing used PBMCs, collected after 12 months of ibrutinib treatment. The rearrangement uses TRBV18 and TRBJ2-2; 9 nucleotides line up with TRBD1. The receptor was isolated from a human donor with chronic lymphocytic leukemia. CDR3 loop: CASSHRDRVTGELFF. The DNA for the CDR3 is TGTGCCAGCTCACACCGGGACAGGGTTACCGGGGAGCTGTTTTTT. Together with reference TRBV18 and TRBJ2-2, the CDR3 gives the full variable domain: NAGVMQNPRHLVRRRGQEARLRCSPMKGHSHVYWYRQLPEEGLKFMVYLQKENIIDESGMPKERFSAEFPKEGPSILRIQQVVRGDSAAYFCASSHRDRVTGELFFGEGSRLTVL.